This T cell receptor (beta chain) came from a study of cytomegalovirus exposure and HLA in healthy donors. Germline V gene lookup returns CDR1 SGHRS and CDR2 YFSETQ. The CDR3 length is 14 residues. Trimming at V came to 3 bases and at J to 5 bases, leaving 3 bases not matched to a gene. The PCR employed 60 Vbeta primers together with 13 Jbeta primers. The assay was immunoSEQ multiplex PCR, and TCRdb's table has in-frame clones only and misses some. The sample consists of about 150,000 clones, over 75% of them appearing once. The TCR was taken from a man aged 30 to 45 in good health and CMV-seropositive. This chain links TRBV5-1 with TRBJ2-1; 9 bases align to TRBD2. The sample was PBMCs. CDR3 in amino acids: CASSSGGRDNEQFF. The DNA of the CDR3 is TGCGCCAGCAGCTCGGGCGGGAGGGACAATGAGCAGTTCTTC. The entire variable domain, with the rest obtained from reference TRBV5-1 and TRBJ2-1, is as follows: KAGVTQTPRYLIKTRGQQVTLSCSPISGHRSVSWYQQTPGQGLQFLFEYFSETQRNKGNFPGRFSGRQFSNSRSEMNVSTLELGDSALYLCASSSGGRDNEQFFGPGTRLTVL.